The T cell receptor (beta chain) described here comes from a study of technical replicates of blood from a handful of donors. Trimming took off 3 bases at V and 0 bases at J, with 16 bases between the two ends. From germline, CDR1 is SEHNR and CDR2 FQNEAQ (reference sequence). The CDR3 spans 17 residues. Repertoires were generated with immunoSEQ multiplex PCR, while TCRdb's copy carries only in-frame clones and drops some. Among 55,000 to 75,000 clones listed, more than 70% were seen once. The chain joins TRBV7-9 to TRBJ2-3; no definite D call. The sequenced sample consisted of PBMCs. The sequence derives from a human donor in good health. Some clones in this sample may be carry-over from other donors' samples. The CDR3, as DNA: TGTGCCAGCAGCTTTCTATCCTCCATCGCTAGCACAGATACGCAGTATTTT. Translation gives CASSFLSSIASTDTQYF. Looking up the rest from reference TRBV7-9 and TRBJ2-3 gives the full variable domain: DTGVSQNPRHKITKRGQNVTFRCDPISEHNRLYWYRQTLGQGPEFLTYFQNEAQLEKSRLLSDRFSAERPKGSFSTLEIQRTEQGDSAMYLCASSFLSSIASTDTQYFGPGTRLTVL.